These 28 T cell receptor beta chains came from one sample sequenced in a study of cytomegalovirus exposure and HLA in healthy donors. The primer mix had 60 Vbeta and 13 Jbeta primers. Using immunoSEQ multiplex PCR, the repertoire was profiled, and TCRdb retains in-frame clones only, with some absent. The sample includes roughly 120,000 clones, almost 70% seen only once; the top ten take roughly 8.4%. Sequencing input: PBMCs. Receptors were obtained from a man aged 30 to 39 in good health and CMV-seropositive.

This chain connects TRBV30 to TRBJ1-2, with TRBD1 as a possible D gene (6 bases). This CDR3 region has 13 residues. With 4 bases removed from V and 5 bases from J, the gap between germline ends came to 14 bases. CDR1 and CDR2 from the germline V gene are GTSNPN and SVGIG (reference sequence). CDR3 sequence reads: CAWNRGGAYGYTF. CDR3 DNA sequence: TGTGCCTGGAACCGGGGGGGGGCATATGGCTACACCTTC.

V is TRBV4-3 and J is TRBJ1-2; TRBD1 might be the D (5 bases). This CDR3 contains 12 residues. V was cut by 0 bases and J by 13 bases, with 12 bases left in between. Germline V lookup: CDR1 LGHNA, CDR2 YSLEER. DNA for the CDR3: TGCGCCAGCAGCCAAGATCGGGGGAACTGCACCTTC. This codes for CASSQDRGNCTF.

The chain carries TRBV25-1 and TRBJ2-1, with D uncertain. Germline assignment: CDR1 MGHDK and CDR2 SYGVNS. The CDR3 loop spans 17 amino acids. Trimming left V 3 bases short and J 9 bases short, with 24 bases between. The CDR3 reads CASSDPFGPLGRGEQFF. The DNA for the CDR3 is TGTGCCAGCAGTGACCCCTTTGGCCCTCTAGGTCGCGGTGAGCAGTTCTTC.

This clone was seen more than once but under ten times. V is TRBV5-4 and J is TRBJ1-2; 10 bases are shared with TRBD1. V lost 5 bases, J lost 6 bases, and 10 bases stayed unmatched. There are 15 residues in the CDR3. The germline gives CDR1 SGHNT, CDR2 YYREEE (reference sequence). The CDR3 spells CASSPGDRGYHGYTF. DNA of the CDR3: TGTGCCAGCAGTCCTGGGGACAGGGGTTACCATGGCTACACCTTC.

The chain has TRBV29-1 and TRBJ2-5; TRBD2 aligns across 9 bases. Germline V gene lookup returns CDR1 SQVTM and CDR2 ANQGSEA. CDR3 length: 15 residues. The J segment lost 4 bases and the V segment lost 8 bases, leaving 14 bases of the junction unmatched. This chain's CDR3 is CSPLILAGAGETQYF. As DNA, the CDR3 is TGCAGCCCACTCATATTAGCGGGGGCGGGAGAGACCCAGTACTTC.

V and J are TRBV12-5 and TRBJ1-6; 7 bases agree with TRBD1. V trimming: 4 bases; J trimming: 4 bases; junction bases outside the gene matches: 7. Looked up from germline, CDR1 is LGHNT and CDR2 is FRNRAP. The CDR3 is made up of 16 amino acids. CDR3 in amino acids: CASGYTPGQYNSPLHF. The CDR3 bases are TGTGCTAGTGGTTATACTCCGGGACAGTATAATTCACCCCTCCACTTT.

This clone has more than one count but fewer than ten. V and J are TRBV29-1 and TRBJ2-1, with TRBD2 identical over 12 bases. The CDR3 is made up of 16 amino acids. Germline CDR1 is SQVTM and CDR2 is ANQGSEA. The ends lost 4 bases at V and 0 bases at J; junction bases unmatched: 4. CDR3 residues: CSVVLTSGSSYNEQFF. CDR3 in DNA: TGCAGCGTTGTTTTGACTAGCGGGAGCTCCTACAATGAGCAGTTCTTC.

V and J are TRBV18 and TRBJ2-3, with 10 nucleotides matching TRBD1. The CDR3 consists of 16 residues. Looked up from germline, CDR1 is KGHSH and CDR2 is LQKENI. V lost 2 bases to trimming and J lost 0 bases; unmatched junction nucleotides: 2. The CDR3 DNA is TGTGCCAGCTCACCAATGGGACAGGGGAGCACAGATACGCAGTATTTT. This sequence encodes CASSPMGQGSTDTQYF.

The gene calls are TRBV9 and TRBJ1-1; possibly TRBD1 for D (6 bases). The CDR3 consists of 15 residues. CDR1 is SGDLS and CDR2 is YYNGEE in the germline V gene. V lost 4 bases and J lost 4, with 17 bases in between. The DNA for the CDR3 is TGTGCCAGCAGCTTGGGGGCCCTGTTTGGCACTGAAGCTTTCTTT. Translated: CASSLGALFGTEAFF.

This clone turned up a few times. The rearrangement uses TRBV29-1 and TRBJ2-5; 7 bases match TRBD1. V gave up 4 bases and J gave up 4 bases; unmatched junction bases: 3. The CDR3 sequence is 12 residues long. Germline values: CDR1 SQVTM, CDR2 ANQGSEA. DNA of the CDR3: TGCAGCGTTGGGCCAGGGGGAGAGACCCAGTACTTC. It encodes CSVGPGGETQYF.

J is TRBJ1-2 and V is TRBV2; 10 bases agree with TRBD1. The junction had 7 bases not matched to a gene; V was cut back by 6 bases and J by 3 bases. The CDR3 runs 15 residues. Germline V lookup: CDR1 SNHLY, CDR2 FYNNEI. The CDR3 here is CASRGDRGGDYGYTF. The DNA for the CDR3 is TGTGCCAGCAGGGGGGACAGGGGAGGGGACTATGGCTACACCTTC.

The CDR3 DNA reads TGTGCCAGCAGCTTGGTCGGGGGATACCAAGAGACCCAGTACTTC. Its protein product is CASSLVGGYQETQYF. The rearrangement joins TRBV5-5 to TRBJ2-5; tentative D call: TRBD2 (6 bases). Germline CDR1 and CDR2: SGHKS and YYEKEE (reference sequence). V was shortened by 0 bases and J by 0 bases, with 9 bases between the two germline ends. The CDR3 runs 15 residues.

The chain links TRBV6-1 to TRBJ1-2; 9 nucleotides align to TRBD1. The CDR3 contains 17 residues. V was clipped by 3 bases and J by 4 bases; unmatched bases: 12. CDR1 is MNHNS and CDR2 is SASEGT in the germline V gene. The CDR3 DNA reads TGTGCCAGCAGTGAGTTCGGGACAGGGAGTTCATTCTATGGCTACACCTTC. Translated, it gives CASSEFGTGSSFYGYTF.

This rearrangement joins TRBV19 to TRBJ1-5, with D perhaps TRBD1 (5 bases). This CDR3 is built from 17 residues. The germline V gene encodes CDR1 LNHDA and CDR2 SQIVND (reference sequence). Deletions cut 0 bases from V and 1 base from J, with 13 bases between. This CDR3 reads CASSIDGGVWSNQPQHF. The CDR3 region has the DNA TGTGCCAGTAGTATAGATGGGGGGGTCTGGAGCAATCAGCCCCAGCATTTT.

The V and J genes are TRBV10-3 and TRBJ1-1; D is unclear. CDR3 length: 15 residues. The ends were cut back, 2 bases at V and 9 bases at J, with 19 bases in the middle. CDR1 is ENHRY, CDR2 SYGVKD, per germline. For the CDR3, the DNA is TGTGCCATCAGTGAGCGGGAGGGATTGGTCGATAAAGCTTTCTTT. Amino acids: CAISEREGLVDKAFF.

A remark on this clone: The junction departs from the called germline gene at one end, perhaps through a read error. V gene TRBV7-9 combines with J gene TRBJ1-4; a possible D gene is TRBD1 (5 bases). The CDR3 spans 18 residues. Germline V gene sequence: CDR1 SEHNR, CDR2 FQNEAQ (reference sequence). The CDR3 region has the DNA TGTTCCAGCAGCTTTCCGGGGTCCGATGTCGGGGGGTTTGAAAAACTGTTTTTT. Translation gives CSSSFPGSDVGGFEKLFF.

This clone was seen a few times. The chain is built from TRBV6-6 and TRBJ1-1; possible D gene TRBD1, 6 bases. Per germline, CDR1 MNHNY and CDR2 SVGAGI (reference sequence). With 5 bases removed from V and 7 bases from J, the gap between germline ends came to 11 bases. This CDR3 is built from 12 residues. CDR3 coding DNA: TGTGCCAGCAGTAGGGACAACCTTGAAGCTTTCTTT. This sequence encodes CASSRDNLEAFF.

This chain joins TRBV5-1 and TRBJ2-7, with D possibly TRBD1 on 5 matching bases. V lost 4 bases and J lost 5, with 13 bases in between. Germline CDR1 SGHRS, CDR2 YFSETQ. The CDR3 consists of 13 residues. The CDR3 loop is CASSQGRADEQYF. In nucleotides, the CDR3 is TGCGCCAGCAGCCAGGGCAGGGCCGACGAGCAGTACTTC.

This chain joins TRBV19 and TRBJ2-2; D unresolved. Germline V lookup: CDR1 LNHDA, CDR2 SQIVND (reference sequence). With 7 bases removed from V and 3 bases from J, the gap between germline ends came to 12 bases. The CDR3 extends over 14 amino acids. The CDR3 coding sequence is TGTGCCAGTACCAACCTACGCGACACCGGGGAGCTGTTTTTT. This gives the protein CASTNLRDTGELFF.

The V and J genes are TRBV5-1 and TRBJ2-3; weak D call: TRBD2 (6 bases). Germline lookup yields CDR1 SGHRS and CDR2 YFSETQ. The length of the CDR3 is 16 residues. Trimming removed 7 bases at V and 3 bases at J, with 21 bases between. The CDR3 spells CASGKAGLGATDTQYF. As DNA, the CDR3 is TGCGCCAGCGGCAAAGCGGGTCTAGGGGCTACAGATACGCAGTATTTT.

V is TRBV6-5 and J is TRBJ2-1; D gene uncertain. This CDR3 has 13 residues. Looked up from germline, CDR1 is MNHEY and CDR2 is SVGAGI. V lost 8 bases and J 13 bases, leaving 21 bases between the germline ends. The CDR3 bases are TGTGCCAGCGGCAGTTGGAGTGTGGCTGAACAGTTCTTC. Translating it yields CASGSWSVAEQFF.

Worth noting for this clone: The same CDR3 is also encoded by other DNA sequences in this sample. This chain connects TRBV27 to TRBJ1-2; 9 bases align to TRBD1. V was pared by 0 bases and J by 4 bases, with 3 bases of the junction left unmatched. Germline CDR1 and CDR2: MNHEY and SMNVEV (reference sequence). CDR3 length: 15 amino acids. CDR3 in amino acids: CASSLSGQGFYGYTF. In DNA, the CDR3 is TGTGCCAGCAGTTTATCGGGACAGGGATTCTATGGCTACACCTTC.

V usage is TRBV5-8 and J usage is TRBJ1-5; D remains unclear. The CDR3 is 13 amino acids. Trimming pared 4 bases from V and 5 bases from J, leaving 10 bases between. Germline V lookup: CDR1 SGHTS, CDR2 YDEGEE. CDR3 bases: TGTGCCAGCAGCCCAGGATATGATCAGCCCCAGCATTTT. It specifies CASSPGYDQPQHF.

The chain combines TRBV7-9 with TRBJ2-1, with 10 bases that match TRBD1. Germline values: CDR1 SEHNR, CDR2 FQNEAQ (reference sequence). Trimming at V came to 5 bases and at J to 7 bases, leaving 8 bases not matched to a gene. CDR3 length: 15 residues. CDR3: CASSLDRGKLNEQFF. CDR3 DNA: TGTGCCAGCAGCCTGGACAGGGGGAAGCTGAATGAGCAGTTCTTC.

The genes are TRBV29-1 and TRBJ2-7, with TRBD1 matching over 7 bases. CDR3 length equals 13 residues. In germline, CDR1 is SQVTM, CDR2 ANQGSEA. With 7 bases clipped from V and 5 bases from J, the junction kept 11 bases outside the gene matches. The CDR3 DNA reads TGCAGCGCCCTGACAGGGACCTTCAACGAGCAGTACTTC. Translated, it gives CSALTGTFNEQYF.

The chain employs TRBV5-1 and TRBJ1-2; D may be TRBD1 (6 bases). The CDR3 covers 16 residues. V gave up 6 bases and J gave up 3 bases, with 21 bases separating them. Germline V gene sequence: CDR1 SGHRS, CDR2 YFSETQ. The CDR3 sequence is CASTPRPAGAYYGYTF. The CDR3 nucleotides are TGCGCCAGCACCCCCCGTCCCGCAGGGGCGTACTATGGCTACACCTTC.

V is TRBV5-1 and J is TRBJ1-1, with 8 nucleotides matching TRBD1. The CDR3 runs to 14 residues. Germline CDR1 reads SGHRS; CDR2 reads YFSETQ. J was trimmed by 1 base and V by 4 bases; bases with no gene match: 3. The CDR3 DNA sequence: TGCGCCAGCAGCCTGACAGGGGAGAACACTGAAGCTTTCTTT. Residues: CASSLTGENTEAFF.

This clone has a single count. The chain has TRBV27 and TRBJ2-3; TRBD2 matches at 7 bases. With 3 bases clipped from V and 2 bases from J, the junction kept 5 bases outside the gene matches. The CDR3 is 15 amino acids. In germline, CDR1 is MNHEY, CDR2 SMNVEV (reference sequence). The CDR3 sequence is CASSFASGFTDTQYF. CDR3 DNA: TGTGCCAGCAGTTTCGCTAGCGGATTCACAGATACGCAGTATTTT.